The next 7 T cell receptor beta chains were all read from a single sample in a study of glioma-infiltrating T cells. Using RNA template, CDR3s of TCR alpha and beta were amplified with iRepertoire arm-PCR. MiXCR, applied by TCRdb to the multiplex PCR reads, yields one record per CDR3 protein. This sample yields about 94,000 distinct CDR3 sequences, of which under 30% are seen a single time; around 7% belongs to the top ten. Sequences were obtained from glioma tissue, nonneoplastic brain tissue, or PBMCs (not recorded which). These receptors were taken from a human donor with low-grade glioma or glioblastoma, undergoing nonglioma brain surgery, or in good health (not recorded which).

This clonotype occurred many times. This chain links TRBV6-2 or TRBV6-3 with TRBJ1-2, with D possibly being TRBD1 (6 bases). V lost 10 bases and J lost 0, with 15 bases in between. Germline V gene lookup returns CDR1 MNHEY and CDR2 SVGEGT. The CDR3 runs 14 residues. The CDR3 loop is CATHRDTANYGYTF. In DNA, the CDR3 is TGTGCCACTCATCGGGACACCGCTAACTATGGCTACACCTTC.

Ten or more counts support this clonotype. The chain combines TRBV5-4 with TRBJ2-3; 13 bases are a match to TRBD2. V lost 0 bases, J lost 5 bases, and 3 bases stayed unmatched. CDR1 and CDR2 (germline): SGHNT, YYREEE (reference sequence). There are 16 residues in the CDR3. The CDR3 DNA sequence: TGTGCCAGCAGCTTGGCGGGACTAGCGGGAAGAGATACGCAGTATTTT. The encoded protein is CASSLAGLAGRDTQYF.

At least ten counts were recorded for this clonotype. The chain combines TRBV27 with TRBJ1-1, with D possibly matching TRBD1 (5 bases). There are 14 residues in the CDR3. V lost 4 bases and J 7 bases, leaving 16 bases between the germline ends. CDR1 and CDR2 (germline): MNHEY, SMNVEV (reference sequence). The CDR3 spells CASSSDSDRNEAFF. Here the CDR3 DNA reads TGTGCCAGCAGTTCAGACAGCGACCGGAATGAAGCTTTCTTT.

The table lists this clonotype with many counts. The chain has TRBV6-6 and TRBJ1-6; possible D gene TRBD1, 5 bases. The CDR3 spans 16 residues. Trimming removed 2 bases from V and 6 bases from J, with 14 bases in between. Germline V gives CDR1 MNHNY, CDR2 SVGAGI (reference sequence). The CDR3, as DNA: TGTGCCAGCAGTTACCCGGATGCAGGGCTTAATTCACCCCTCCACTTT. Residues: CASSYPDAGLNSPLHF.

This clonotype was picked up many times. The chain has TRBV3-1 and TRBJ1-2; D is ambiguous. Germline V CDR1 and CDR2: LGHDT, YNNKEL (reference sequence). The CDR3 spans 12 residues. The V gene lost 1 base and the J gene lost 5 bases, with 5 bases spanning the gap. CDR3 nucleotide sequence: TGTGCCAGCAGCCAAGCGCATTATGGCTACACCTTC. Translated, it gives CASSQAHYGYTF.

This clonotype appeared many times. The V call is TRBV20-1, the J call TRBJ2-5, with D perhaps TRBD2 (7 bases). The CDR3 loop spans 14 amino acids. V was trimmed by 3 bases and J by 2 bases, leaving 13 bases between them. From germline, CDR1 is DFQATT and CDR2 SNEGSKA (reference sequence). As DNA, the CDR3 is TGCAGTGCTAGGTGGCGGGGGCCTCAAGAGACCCAGTACTTC. Residues: CSARWRGPQETQYF.

This clonotype was detected a few times. This chain connects TRBV5-1 to TRBJ2-1, with 9 bases that match TRBD1. The length of the CDR3 is 15 residues. Germline V gene lookup returns CDR1 SGHRS and CDR2 YFSETQ. Unmatched junction bases numbered 13, after V lost 5 bases and J lost 10 bases. CDR3 bases: TGCGCCAGCAGGGACGGGCCGGGACAGGGTAAAGAGCAGTTCTTC. Protein: CASRDGPGQGKEQFF.